Detailed here is one TCR beta chain. Its antigen is unknown. This sample is drawn from a study of T cell responses to AZD1222 COVID-19 vaccine. Study summary: Second doses at about 4 or about 12 weeks were pooled.

Trimming cost V 3 bases and J 4 bases; bases outside gene matches: 4. Per the germline V gene, CDR1 is LNHDA and CDR2 is SQIVND (reference sequence). The CDR3 is 15 residues long. Study findings and constraints: Vaccine-associated CD4 TCRs spanned spike, dominant at 160-218 and 743-854. The breadth and depth of Spike-specific TCRs increased once two AZD1222 doses had been given. No repertoire was sampled before or during the peak T cell response, only after it.

The assay was immunoSEQ multiplex PCR, and TCRdb's table has in-frame clones only and misses some. Among 95,000 to 150,000 clones, roughly 93% were seen once, and the ten largest hold approximately 1.7%. The chain links TRBV19 to TRBJ1-2; TRBD1 matches 11 bases. The sequence was collected from an adult in good health. The starting material was peripheral blood, obtained on day 0 of AZD1222 vaccination. CDR3 nucleotides: TGTGCCAGTAGTATTAGGACAGGGGGCACCTATGGCTACACCTTC. Residues: CASSIRTGGTYGYTF.